This T cell receptor (beta chain) came from a study of blood T cell repertoires in COVID-19. Study context: PBMCs, B-cell-depleted T cells, or T cells were the source of the cDNA or gDNA that made up the material.

This clone was seen only once. Per the germline V gene, CDR1 is KGHSH and CDR2 is LQKENI. Trimming stripped 3 bases from V and 5 bases from J, with 17 bases between. CDR3 length equals 15 residues. In the authors' workflow: Reference gene primers were amplified, and this amplification served to estimate nucleated cell counts. Sequenced by immunoSEQ multiplex PCR; TCRdb stores in-frame clones only, minus some. Clonal size and the V and J genes are those of that table, whereas D and trimming came from the DNA. Here the sample spans around 220,000 clones, 80% to 90% being singletons. This chain connects TRBV18 to TRBJ2-7, with D tentatively TRBD2 (5 bases). This TCR was sampled from a man aged 18-30 years with active or convalescent COVID-19. Sequencing was done on a sample of peripheral blood. CDR3 residues: CASSPTGLYGNEQYF. Here the CDR3 DNA reads TGTGCCAGCTCACCGACTGGACTGTATGGAAACGAGCAGTACTTC.